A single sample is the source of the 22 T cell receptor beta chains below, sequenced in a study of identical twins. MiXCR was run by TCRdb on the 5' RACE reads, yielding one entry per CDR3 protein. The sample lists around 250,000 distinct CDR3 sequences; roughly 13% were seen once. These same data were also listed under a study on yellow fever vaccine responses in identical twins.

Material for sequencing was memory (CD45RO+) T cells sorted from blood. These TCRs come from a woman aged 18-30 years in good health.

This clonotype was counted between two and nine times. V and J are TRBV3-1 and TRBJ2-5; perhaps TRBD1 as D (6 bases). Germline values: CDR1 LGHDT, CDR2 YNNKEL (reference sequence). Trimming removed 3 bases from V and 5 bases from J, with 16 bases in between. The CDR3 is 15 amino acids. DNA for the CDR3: TGTGCCAGCAGCCAGCCGCGGACAGACAGGGAGACCCAGTACTTC. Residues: CASSQPRTDRETQYF.

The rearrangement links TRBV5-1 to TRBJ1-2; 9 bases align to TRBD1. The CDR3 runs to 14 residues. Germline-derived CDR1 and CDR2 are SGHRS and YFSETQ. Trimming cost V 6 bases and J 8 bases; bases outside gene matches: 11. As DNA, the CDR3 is TGCGCCAGCAATCCCGGGACAGGGTCGGGCGGCTACACCTTC. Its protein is CASNPGTGSGGYTF.

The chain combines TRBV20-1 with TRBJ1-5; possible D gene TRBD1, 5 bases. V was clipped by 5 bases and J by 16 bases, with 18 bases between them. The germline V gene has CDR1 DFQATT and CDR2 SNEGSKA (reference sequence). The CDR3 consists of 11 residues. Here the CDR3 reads CSAPGQGGFHF. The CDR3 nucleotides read TGCAGTGCTCCCGGGCAGGGTGGCTTTCATTTT.

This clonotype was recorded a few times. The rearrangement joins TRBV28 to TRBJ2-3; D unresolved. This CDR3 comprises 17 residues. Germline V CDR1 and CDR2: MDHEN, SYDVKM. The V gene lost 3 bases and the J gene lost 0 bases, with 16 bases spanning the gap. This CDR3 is CASSFDRIFTSTDTQYF. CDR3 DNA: TGTGCCAGCAGTTTCGATAGAATTTTTACTAGCACAGATACGCAGTATTTT.

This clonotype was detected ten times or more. The CDR3 loop is CASSLGARSTDTQYF. The DNA of the CDR3 is TGTGCCAGCAGCTTAGGTGCACGAAGCACAGATACGCAGTATTTT. The chain joins TRBV7-2 to TRBJ2-3; D is ambiguous. The CDR3 consists of 15 residues. CDR1 and CDR2 (germline): SGHTA, FQGNSA. The ends were cut back, 1 base at V and 0 bases at J, with 8 bases in the middle.

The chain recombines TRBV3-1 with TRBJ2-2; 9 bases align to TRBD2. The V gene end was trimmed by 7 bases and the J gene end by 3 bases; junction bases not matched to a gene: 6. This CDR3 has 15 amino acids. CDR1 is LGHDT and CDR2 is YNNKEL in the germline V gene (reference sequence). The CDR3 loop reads CASTLIAGDTGELFF. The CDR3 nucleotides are TGTGCCAGCACCCTCATAGCGGGGGACACCGGGGAGCTGTTTTTT.

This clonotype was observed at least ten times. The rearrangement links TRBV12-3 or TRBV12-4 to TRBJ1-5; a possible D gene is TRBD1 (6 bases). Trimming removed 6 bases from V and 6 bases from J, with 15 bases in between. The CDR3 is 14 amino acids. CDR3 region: CASSPDSVTQPQHF. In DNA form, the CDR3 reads TGTGCCAGCAGCCCGGACAGCGTCACTCAGCCCCAGCATTTT.

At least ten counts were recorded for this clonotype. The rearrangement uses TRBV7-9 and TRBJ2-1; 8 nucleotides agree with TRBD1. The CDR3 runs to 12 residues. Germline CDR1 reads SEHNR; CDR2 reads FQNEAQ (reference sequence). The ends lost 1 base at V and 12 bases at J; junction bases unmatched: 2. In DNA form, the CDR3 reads TGTGCCAGCAGCTTAGGGGACAGGACGCAGTTCTTC. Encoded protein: CASSLGDRTQFF. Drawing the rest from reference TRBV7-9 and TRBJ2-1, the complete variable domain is DTGVSQNPRHKITKRGQNVTFRCDPISEHNRLYWYRQTLGQGPEFLTYFQNEAQLEKSRLLSDRFSAERPKGSFSTLEIQRTEQGDSAMYLCASSLGDRTQFFGPGTRLTVL.

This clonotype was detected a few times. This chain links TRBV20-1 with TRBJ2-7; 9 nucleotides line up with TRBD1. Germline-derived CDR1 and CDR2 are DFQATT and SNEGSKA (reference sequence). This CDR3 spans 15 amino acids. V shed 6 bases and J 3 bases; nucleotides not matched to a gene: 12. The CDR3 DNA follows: TGCAGTGCCGACCGCCAGACAGGGGGATTCTACGAGCAGTACTTC. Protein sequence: CSADRQTGGFYEQYF.

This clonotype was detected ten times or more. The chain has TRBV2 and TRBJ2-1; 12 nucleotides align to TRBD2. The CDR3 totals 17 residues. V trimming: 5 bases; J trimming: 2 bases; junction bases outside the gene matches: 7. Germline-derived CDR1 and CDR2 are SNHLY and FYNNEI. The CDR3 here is CASSLRLAGEAYNEQFF. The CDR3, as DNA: TGTGCCAGCAGTCTCCGACTAGCGGGAGAGGCCTACAATGAGCAGTTCTTC.

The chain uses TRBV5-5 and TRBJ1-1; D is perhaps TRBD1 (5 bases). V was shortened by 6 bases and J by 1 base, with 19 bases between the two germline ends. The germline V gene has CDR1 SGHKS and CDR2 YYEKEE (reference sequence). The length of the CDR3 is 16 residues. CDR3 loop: CASNSGLPQGNTEAFF. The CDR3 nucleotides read TGTGCCAGCAACTCTGGGCTCCCTCAGGGGAACACTGAAGCTTTCTTT.

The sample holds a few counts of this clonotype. CDR3 coding DNA: TGTGCCAGCAGTTTATCTCCCTCTTCCTCTAGGCATGAGCAGTTCTTC. Translated, it gives CASSLSPSSSRHEQFF. The chain employs TRBV27 and TRBJ2-1; D unclear. Per germline, CDR1 MNHEY and CDR2 SMNVEV (reference sequence). The ends were cut back, 0 bases at V and 8 bases at J, with 17 bases in the middle. The CDR3 consists of 16 residues.

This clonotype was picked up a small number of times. CDR3 nucleotide sequence: TGTGCCAGCAGCTTAGGCGCTAGCGGGGGAGCTTACAATGAGCAGTTCTTC. Its translation: CASSLGASGGAYNEQFF. The V call is TRBV7-2, the J call TRBJ2-1; TRBD2 matches at 10 bases. Germline CDR1 reads SGHTA; CDR2 reads FQGNSA. The CDR3 runs 17 residues. Trimming removed 1 base from V and 4 bases from J; junction bases left unmatched: 7.

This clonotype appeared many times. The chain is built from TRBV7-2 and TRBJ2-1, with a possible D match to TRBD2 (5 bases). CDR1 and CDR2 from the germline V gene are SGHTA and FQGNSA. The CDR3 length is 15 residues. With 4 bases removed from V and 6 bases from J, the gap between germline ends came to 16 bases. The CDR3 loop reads CASSSDSVRGNEQFF. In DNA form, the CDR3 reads TGTGCCAGCAGCTCCGATAGCGTTCGGGGCAATGAGCAGTTCTTC.

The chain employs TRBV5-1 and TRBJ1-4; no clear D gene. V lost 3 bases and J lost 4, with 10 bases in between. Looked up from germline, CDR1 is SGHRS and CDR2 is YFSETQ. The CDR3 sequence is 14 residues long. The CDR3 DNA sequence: TGCGCCAGCAGCTGGCGAGGCAGTAATGAAAAACTGTTTTTT. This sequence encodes CASSWRGSNEKLFF.

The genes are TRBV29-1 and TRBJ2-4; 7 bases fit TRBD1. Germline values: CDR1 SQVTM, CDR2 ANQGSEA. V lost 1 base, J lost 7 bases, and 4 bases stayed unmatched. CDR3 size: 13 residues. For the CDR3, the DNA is TGCAGCGTTGAAGGGAGCAGGGGGAACATTCAGTACTTC. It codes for CSVEGSRGNIQYF.

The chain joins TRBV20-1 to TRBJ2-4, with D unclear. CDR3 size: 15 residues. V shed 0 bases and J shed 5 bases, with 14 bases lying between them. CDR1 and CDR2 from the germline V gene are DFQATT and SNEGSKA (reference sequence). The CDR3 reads CSARDRFRSQNIQYF. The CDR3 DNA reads TGCAGTGCTAGAGATCGGTTTAGAAGTCAAAACATTCAGTACTTC.

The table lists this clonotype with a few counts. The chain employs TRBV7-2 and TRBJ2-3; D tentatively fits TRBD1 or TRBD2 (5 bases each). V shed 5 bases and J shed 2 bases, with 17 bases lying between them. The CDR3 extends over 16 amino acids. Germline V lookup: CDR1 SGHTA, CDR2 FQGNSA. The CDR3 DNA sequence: TGTGCCAGCAGCCCCCTCGGGGCAGCGAACACAGATACGCAGTATTTT. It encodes CASSPLGAANTDTQYF.

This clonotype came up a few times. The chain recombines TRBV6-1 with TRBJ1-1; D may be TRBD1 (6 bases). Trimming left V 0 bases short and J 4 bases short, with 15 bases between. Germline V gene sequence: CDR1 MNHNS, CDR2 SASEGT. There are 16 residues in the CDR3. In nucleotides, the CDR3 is TGTGCCAGCAGTGAAGCGGGTAGGGGGGACCGCACTGAAGCTTTCTTT. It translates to CASSEAGRGDRTEAFF.

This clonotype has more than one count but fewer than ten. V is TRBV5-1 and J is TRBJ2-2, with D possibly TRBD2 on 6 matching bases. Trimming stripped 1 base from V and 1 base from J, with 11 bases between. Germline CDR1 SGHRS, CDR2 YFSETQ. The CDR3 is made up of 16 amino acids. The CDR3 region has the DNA TGCGCCAGCAGCTTGATGGGGGGATGGAACACCGGGGAGCTGTTTTTT. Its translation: CASSLMGGWNTGELFF.

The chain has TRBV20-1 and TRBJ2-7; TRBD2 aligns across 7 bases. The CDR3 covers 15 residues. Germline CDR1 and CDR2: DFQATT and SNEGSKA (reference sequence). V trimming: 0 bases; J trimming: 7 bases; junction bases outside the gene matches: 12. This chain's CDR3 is CSARERLRRGFEQYF. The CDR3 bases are TGCAGTGCTAGAGAGAGGCTTCGGCGGGGGTTTGAGCAGTACTTC.

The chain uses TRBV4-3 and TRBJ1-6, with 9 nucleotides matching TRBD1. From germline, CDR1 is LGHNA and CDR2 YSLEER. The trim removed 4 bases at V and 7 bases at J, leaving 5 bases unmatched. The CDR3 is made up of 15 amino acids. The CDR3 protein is CASSLRTGENSPLHF. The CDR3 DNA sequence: TGCGCCAGCAGCCTTCGGACAGGGGAAAATTCACCCCTCCACTTT.